This TCR beta chain originates from a study of T cell responses to AZD1222 COVID-19 vaccine. TCRdb's table, derived via immunoSEQ multiplex PCR, lists solely in-frame clones and lacks some. This table holds approximately 160,000 clones, approximately 89% found once. V was clipped by 2 bases and J by 1 base; unmatched bases: 4. The CDR3 spans 16 residues. In germline, CDR1 is SGHTA, CDR2 FQGNSA. The receptor was derived from an adult in good health. This rearrangement joins TRBV7-2 to TRBJ2-2, with TRBD2 matching 7 bases. Sequencing was performed on peripheral blood, taken on day 0 of AZD1222 vaccination. Written as DNA, the CDR3 is TGTGCCAGCAGCTTATGGGCTAGCGGGAACACCGGGGAGCTGTTTTTT. It codes for CASSLWASGNTGELFF. Filled out from reference TRBV7-2 and TRBJ2-2, the complete variable domain reads GAGVSQSPSNKVTEKGKDVELRCDPISGHTALYWYRQSLGQGLEFLIYFQGNSAPDKSGLPSDRFSAERTGGSVSTLTIQRTQQEDSAVYLCASSLWASGNTGELFFGEGSRLTVL.